Here is one T cell receptor beta chain with its context. Its antigen is currently unknown. Researchers sorted approximately 290,000 cells of each CD8+ T cell subset in triplicate. This entry is derived from a study of CXCR3-negative and CXCR3-positive naive CD8 T cells. With UMI labels, 5' RACE was used to prepare the TRB cDNA libraries. TCRdb reanalyzed the 5' RACE reads and collapses them to one entry per CDR3 protein, without DNA. The table lists about 150,000 distinct CDR3 sequences. Study-level results: TRB CDR3 properties indicated TCR strength, while surface CD5 was similar across naive subsets. After cryopreservation, CXCR3 expression dropped partially; most assays used fresh PBMCs. More hydrophobic TRB CDR3s occurred in CXCR3-positive than in CXCR3-negative naive cells.

This clonotype originated in a human donor in good health. Some clones in this sample may be carry-over from other donors' samples. The sequencing sample was made of naive CXCR3+ CD8+ T cells from blood. Subset of the sample: CD45RO-CCR7+CD27+CD95- naive CD8+ T cells expressing CXCR3 (TNR3+).

The chain's CDR3 is CASSFAMGLDGDPNYGYTF. This chain joins TRBV11-2 and TRBJ1-2. The CDR3 runs to 19 residues. Germline V gives CDR1 SGHAT, CDR2 FQNNGV.